This paragraph reports one T cell receptor beta chain. The target antigen is unknown. This record comes from a study of PD-1 blockade in mismatch repair-deficient tumors. Turning to the study itself: Patients had eleven to twelve mismatch repair-deficient cancer types, all previously treated and progressing. General observations from the study: Tumor-resident clones, often absent from pretreatment blood, expanded after pembrolizumab and then contracted.

Germline V lookup: CDR1 SGHTA, CDR2 FQGNSA. The ends were cut back, 5 bases at V and 4 bases at J, with 11 bases in the middle. The CDR3 extends over 14 amino acids. PCR or immunohistochemistry showed mismatch repair deficiency in every enrolled patient. The assay was immunoSEQ multiplex PCR, and TCRdb's table has in-frame clones only and misses some. In the table there are more than 95,000 clones, around 87% of which are singletons. This receptor was obtained from an adult with mismatch repair-deficient cancer. This sequence joins TRBV7-2 and TRBJ2-2, with D perhaps matching TRBD2 (5 bases). Sequences were derived from peripheral blood, sampled 44 weeks after starting pembrolizumab. The CDR3 protein is CASSPGMGTGELFF. In DNA, the CDR3 is TGTGCCAGCAGCCCGGGGATGGGCACCGGGGAGCTGTTTTTT.